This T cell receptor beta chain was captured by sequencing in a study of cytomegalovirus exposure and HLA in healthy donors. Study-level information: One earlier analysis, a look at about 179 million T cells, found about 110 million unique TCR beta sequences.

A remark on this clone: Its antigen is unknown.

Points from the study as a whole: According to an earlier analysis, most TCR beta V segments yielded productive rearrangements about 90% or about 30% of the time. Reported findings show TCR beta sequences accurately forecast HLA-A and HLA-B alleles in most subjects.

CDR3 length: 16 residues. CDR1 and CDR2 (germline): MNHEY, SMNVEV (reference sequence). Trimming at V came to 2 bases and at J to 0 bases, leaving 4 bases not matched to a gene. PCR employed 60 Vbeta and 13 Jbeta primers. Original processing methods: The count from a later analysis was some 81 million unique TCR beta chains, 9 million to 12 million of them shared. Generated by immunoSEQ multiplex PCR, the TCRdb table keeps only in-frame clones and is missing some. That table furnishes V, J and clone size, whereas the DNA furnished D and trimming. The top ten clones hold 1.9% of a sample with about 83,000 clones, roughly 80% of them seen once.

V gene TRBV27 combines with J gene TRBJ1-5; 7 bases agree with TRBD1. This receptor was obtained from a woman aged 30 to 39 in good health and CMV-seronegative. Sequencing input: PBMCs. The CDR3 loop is CASSLLGQYSNQPQHF. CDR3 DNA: TGTGCCAGCAGTTTACTGGGACAGTATAGCAATCAGCCCCAGCATTTT.